The 10 T cell receptor beta chains reported below all come from one sample, sequenced in a study of shared clonotypes between healthy human individuals. Measured with immunoSEQ multiplex PCR; TCRdb has only the in-frame clones, and not every one. Of over 2 million clones detected, 85% to 95% appear once; the ten largest clones hold 0.37%. The source material was naive CD4+ T cells from PBMCs. Subset reported: CD45RA+ positively selected. Receptors originate from a man between 18 and 35 years old in good health. Some clones in this sample may be carry-over from other donors' samples.

The chain is built from TRBV7-3 and TRBJ2-7; 9 positions agree with TRBD2. V lost 1 base and J lost 3; bases outside the gene matches: 10. The CDR3 consists of 17 residues. CDR1 is SGHTA, CDR2 FQGTGA, per germline. For the CDR3, the DNA is TGTGCCAGCAGCTTAAGGGCTAGCGGGGATCCCGTCTACGAGCAGTACTTC. Protein: CASSLRASGDPVYEQYF.

The V gene is TRBV5-1, the J gene TRBJ2-1; maybe TRBD2 (5 bases). CDR1 is SGHRS, CDR2 YFSETQ, per germline. This CDR3 is 16 amino acids long. V dropped 4 bases and J dropped 7 bases, with 21 bases sitting between them. The CDR3 sequence is CASSPPRAEFWNEQFF. CDR3 DNA: TGCGCCAGCAGCCCGCCCCGAGCGGAATTTTGGAATGAGCAGTTCTTC.

The rearrangement uses TRBV7-8 and TRBJ1-2, with D perhaps matching TRBD1 (5 bases). V lost 3 bases and J lost 8, with 22 bases in between. CDR3 length equals 16 residues. Germline CDR1 and CDR2: SGHVS and FQNEAQ. The CDR3 DNA reads as TGTGCCAGCAGCTTCCAGGGAGGTCCCCCAGGTCGGGGCTACACCTTC. Translated: CASSFQGGPPGRGYTF. Full variable domain (remainder filled in from reference TRBV7-8 and TRBJ1-2): GAGVSQSPRYKVAKRGQDVALRCDPISGHVSLFWYQQALGQGPEFLTYFQNEAQLDKSGLPSDRFFAERPEGSVSTLKIQRTQQEDSAVYLCASSFQGGPPGRGYTFGSGTRLTVV.

The chain recombines TRBV9 with TRBJ2-1; tentatively, D is TRBD2 (6 bases). Germline V gene lookup returns CDR1 SGDLS and CDR2 YYNGEE. The V end was cut by 4 bases, the J end by 9 bases, with 26 bases between. CDR3 size: 17 residues. This CDR3 reads CASSPPGQSRIGGEQFF. In DNA form, the CDR3 reads TGTGCCAGCAGCCCACCAGGGCAGTCACGTATCGGGGGTGAGCAGTTCTTC.

This clone was recorded once. The chain carries TRBV5-1 and TRBJ2-5; the D call may be TRBD1 or TRBD2 (6 bases each). The length of the CDR3 is 13 residues. The V end was cut by 7 bases, the J end by 1 base, with 11 bases between. Germline values: CDR1 SGHRS, CDR2 YFSETQ. The CDR3 DNA reads as TGCGCCAGCCGGAGGGGGTTCCAAGAGACCCAGTACTTC. Its translation: CASRRGFQETQYF.

As concerns this clone: The same CDR3 can be traced to other DNA sequences in this sample. This chain links TRBV5-1 with TRBJ2-1; D uncertain. Trimming took off 1 base at V and 5 bases at J, with 7 bases between the two ends. CDR1 SGHRS and CDR2 YFSETQ come from the germline V gene. The CDR3 contains 13 residues. CDR3 region: CASSLRANNEQFF. The CDR3 region has the DNA TGCGCCAGCAGCTTGAGGGCTAACAATGAGCAGTTCTTC. The full variable domain, its missing parts supplied by reference TRBV5-1 and TRBJ2-1, is KAGVTQTPRYLIKTRGQQVTLSCSPISGHRSVSWYQQTPGQGLQFLFEYFSETQRNKGNFPGRFSGRQFSNSRSEMNVSTLELGDSALYLCASSLRANNEQFFGPGTRLTVL.

The chain recombines TRBV4-1 with TRBJ2-3; 9 bases fit TRBD1. The germline V gene has CDR1 MGHRA and CDR2 YSYEKL. The trim removed 1 base at V and 4 bases at J, leaving 6 bases unmatched. The CDR3 has 16 residues. The CDR3 nucleotides are TGCGCCAGCAGCCAAGTGGGACAGGGAAGGCCAGATACGCAGTATTTT. Translating gives CASSQVGQGRPDTQYF.

V is TRBV7-9 and J is TRBJ2-1; D perhaps matches TRBD1 (5 bases). Looked up from germline, CDR1 is SEHNR and CDR2 is FQNEAQ (reference sequence). The CDR3 consists of 15 residues. V lost 1 base and J lost 6, with 13 bases in between. For the CDR3, the DNA is TGTGCCAGCAGCTTAGTTGCAGGGTCGGGCAATGAGCAGTTCTTC. As protein: CASSLVAGSGNEQFF. The complete variable domain, with remaining parts taken from reference TRBV7-9 and TRBJ2-1, reads DTGVSQNPRHKITKRGQNVTFRCDPISEHNRLYWYRQTLGQGPEFLTYFQNEAQLEKSRLLSDRFSAERPKGSFSTLEIQRTEQGDSAMYLCASSLVAGSGNEQFFGPGTRLTVL.

V is TRBV7-2 and J is TRBJ2-7; 7 nucleotides match TRBD2. Germline-derived CDR1 and CDR2 are SGHTA and FQGNSA. CDR3 length: 14 amino acids. Trimming removed 5 bases from V and 5 bases from J; junction bases left unmatched: 9. CDR3 loop: CASSKWTRINEQYF. CDR3 sequence (DNA): TGTGCCAGCAGCAAATGGACTAGGATCAACGAGCAGTACTTC. The entire variable domain, with the rest obtained from reference TRBV7-2 and TRBJ2-7, is as follows: GAGVSQSPSNKVTEKGKDVELRCDPISGHTALYWYRQSLGQGLEFLIYFQGNSAPDKSGLPSDRFSAERTGGSVSTLTIQRTQQEDSAVYLCASSKWTRINEQYFGPGTRLTVT.

This clone was found once. The chain is built from TRBV4-2 and TRBJ2-7, with 10 nucleotides matching TRBD2. The CDR3 is 15 residues long. Germline-derived CDR1 and CDR2 are LGHNA and YNFKEQ. The junction had 6 bases not matched to a gene; V was cut back by 5 bases and J by 2 bases. CDR3 sequence (DNA): TGTGCCAGCAGCACCCAGCGGGAGGGCACCTACGAGCAGTACTTC. Its protein is CASSTQREGTYEQYF.